This TCR beta chain was identified in a study of T-cell reconstitution after alpha-beta-depleted transplantation in children listed by TCRdb under 2016. Context from the whole study: Using TCR repertoire profiling, the study followed T-cell immune reconstitution in a quantitative way in children after TCRalphabeta/CD19-depleted allogeneic hematopoietic cell transplantation. General conclusions and limits of the study: In some patients, high TCRbeta diversity at day 60 was attributed to recipient T cells and intrathymic progenitors that had survived conditioning. Over the following months the frequencies of hyperexpanded clones went down, and after one year T-cell counts and TCRbeta diversity were mostly credited to newly produced T cells. The apparently early recovery of alphabetaT-cell counts about two months after transplant reportedly depended on only several hundred rapidly expanded clones that came from non-depleted graft cells.

This clonotype was seen many times. Its antigen is currently not known. Base qualities are not at hand, and no much larger clone is one base apart. The library was made by PCR. TCRdb records Illumina HiSeq 2500 as the sequencer. To normalize quantification of the TCRbeta repertoire, the TCR libraries were built with molecular barcoding that relied on unique molecular identifiers. In TCRdb, the public reads were trimmed at Q25 with fastp and aligned with MiXCR, with productive beta chains retained. Each CDR3 protein gets just one entry, which takes the most common genes and DNA from the rows behind it. The sample profile shows fewer than 350,000 distinct CDR3 sequences; around a tenth of them were found once. The top ten clones comprise around a quarter of the sample. V and J are truncated by 3 bases and 1 base respectively, leaving an intervening sequence of 15 bases. CDR1 and CDR2 (SGHTA, FQGNSA) derive from the germline V gene. The CDR3 holds 16 amino acids from the cysteine to the phenylalanine. Kept here is only the CDR3 DNA, which spans 48 bases and is read in frame from base 1.

The treatment or condition label of this sample denotes: allogeneic hematopoietic cell transplantation with graft depleted of TCRalphabeta T cells and CD19 B cells. The children who served as transplant recipients had been given grafts of TCRalphabeta/CD19-depleted allogeneic hematopoietic cells. Source: peripheral blood, taken 180 days after TCRalphabeta/CD19-depleted stem cell transplant. The chain employs TRBV7-2 and TRBJ1-1; no D segment can be confidently identified. The receptor was isolated from a male patient aged 2 to 10 who had a stem cell transplant for chronic granulomatous disease, so the T cells may come from the graft donor. The DNA sequence is given as TGTGCCAGCAGCTTTTATCCGGGAGACACGAACACTGAAGCTTTCTTT. The resulting protein is CASSFYPGDTNTEAFF.